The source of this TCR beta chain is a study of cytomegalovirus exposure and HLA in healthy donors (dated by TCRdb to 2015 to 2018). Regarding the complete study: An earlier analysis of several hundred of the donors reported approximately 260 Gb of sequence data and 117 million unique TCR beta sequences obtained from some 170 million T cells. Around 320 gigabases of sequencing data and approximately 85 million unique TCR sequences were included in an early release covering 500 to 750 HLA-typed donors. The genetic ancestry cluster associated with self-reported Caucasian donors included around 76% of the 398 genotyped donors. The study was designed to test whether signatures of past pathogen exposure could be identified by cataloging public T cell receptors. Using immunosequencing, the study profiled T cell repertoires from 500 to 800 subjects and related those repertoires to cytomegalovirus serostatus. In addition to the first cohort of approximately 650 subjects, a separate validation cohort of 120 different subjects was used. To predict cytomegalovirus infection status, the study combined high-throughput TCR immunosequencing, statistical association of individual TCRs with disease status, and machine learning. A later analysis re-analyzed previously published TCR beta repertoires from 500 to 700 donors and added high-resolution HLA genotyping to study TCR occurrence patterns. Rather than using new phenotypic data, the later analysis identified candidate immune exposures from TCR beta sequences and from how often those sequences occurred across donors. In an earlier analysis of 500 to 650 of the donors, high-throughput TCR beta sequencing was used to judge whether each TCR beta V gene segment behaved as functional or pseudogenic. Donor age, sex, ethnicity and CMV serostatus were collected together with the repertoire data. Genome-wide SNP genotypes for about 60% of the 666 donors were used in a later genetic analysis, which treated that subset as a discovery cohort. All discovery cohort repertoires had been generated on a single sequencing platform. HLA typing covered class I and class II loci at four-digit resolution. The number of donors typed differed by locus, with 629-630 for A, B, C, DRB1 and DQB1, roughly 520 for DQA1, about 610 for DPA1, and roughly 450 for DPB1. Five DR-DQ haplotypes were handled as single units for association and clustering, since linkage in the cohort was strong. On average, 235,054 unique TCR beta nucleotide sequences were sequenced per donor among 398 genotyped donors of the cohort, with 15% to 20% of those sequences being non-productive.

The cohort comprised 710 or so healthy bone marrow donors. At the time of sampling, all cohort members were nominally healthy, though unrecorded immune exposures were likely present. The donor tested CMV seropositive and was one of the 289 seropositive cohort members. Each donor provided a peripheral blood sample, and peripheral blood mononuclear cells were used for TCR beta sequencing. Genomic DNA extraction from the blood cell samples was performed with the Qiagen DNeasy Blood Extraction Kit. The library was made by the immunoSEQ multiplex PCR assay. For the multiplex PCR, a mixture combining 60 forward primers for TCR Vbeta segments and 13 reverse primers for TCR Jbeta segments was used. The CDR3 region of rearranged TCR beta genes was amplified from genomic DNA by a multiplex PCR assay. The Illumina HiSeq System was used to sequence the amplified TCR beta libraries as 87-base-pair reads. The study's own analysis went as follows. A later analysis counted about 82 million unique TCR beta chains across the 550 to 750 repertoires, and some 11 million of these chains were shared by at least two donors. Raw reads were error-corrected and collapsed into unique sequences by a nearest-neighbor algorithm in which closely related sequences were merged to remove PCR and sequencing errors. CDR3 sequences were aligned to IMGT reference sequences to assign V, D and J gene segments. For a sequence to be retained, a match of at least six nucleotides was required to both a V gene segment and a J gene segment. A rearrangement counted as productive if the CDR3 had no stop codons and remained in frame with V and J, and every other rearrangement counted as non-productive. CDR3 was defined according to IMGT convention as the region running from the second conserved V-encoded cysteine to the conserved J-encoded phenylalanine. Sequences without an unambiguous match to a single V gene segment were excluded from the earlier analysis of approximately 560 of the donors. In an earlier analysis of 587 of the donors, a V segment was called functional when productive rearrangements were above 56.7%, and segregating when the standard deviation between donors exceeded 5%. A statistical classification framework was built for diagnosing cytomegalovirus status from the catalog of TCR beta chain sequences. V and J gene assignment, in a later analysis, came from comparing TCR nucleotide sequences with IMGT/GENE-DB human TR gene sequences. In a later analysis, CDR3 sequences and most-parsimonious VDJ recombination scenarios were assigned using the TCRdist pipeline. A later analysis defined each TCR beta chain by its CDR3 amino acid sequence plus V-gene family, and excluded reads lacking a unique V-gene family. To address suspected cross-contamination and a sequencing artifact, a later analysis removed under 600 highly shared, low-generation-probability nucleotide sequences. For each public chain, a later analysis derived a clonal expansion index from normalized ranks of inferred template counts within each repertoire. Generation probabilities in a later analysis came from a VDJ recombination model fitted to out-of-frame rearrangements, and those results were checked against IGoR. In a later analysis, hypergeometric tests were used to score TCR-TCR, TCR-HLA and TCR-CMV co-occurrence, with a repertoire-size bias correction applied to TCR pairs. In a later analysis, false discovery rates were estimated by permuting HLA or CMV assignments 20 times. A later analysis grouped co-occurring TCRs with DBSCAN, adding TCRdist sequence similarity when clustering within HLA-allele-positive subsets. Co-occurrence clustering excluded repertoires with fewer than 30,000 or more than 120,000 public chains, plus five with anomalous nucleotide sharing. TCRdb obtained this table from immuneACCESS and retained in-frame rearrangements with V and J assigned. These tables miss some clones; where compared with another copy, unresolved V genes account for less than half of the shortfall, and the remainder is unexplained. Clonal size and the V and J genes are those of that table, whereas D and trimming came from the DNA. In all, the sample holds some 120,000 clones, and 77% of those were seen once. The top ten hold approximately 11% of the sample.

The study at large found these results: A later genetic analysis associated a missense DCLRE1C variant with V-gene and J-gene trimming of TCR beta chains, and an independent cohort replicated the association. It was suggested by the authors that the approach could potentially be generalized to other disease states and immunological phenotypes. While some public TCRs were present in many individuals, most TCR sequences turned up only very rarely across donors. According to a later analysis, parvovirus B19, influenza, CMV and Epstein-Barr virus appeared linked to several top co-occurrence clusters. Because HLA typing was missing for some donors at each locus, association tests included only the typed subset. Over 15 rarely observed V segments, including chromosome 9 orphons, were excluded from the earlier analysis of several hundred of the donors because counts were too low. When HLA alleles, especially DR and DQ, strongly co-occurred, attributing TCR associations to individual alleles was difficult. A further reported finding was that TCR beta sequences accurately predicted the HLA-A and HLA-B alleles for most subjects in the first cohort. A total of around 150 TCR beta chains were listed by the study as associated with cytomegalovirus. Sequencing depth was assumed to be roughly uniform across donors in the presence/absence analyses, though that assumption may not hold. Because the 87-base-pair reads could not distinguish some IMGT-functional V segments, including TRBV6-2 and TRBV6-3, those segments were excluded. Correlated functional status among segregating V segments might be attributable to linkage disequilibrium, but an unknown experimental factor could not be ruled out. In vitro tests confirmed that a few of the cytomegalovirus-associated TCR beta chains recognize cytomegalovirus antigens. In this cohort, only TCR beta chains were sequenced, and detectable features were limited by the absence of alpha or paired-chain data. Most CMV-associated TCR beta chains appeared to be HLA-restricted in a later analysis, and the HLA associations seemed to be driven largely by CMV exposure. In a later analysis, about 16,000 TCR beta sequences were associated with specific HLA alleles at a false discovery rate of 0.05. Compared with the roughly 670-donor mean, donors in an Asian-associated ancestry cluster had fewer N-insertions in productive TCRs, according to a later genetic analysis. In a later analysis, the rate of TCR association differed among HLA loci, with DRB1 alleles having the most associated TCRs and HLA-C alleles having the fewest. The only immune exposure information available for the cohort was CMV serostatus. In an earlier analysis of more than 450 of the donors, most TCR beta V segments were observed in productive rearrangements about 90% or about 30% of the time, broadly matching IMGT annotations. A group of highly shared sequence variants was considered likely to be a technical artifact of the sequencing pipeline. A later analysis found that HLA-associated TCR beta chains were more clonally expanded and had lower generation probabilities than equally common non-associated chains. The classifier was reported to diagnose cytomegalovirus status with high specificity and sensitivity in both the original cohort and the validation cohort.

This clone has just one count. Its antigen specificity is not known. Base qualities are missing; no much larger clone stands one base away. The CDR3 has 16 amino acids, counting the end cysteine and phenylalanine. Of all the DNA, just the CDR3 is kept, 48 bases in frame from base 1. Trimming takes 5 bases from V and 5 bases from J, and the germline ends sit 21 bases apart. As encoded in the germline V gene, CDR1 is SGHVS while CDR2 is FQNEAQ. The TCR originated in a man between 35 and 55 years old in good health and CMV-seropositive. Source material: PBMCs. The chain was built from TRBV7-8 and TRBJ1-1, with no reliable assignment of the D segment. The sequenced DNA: TGTGCCAGCAGCCGTCGCCAGTGGCAGGCGCAAACTGAAGCTTTCTTT. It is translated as CASSRRQWQAQTEAFF.